These 10 T cell receptor beta chains originate from one sample sequenced in a study of regulatory T cells in long-lasting Graves disease. Time point reported: newly diagnosed GD, antithyroid drugs for less than 3 months. Extracted RNA from PBMCs served as the source of the TCR library. Relying on iRepertoire HTBI primers and Arm-PCR of CDR3 regions, the team built TCR beta libraries. TCRdb ran MiXCR on the multiplex PCR reads and lists one entry per CDR3 protein. The table lists roughly 560,000 distinct CDR3 sequences, approximately 16% of them singletons, with around 25% in the top ten. The sample was also linked to a second study, of T cells in Graves' hyperthyroidism and ophthalmopathy.

The starting material was peripheral blood mononuclear cells (PBMCs), obtained at new diagnosis, from a patient treated with antithyroid drugs. Every receptor here comes from a woman aged 40-65 years with Graves disease.

The chain carries TRBV29-1 and TRBJ1-1; 7 bases match TRBD1. The germline CDR1 and CDR2 sequences are SQVTM and ANQGSEA. The CDR3 is 15 amino acids. The V gene end was trimmed by 7 bases and the J gene end by 0 bases; junction bases not matched to a gene: 11. CDR3: CSAGTDGGLNTEAFF. Here the CDR3 DNA reads TGCAGCGCAGGGACAGATGGAGGATTGAACACTGAAGCTTTCTTT.

This clonotype appeared a few times. The CDR3 spells CASSATEEKLFF. CDR3 sequence (DNA): TGTGCCAGCAGCGCGACCGAGGAAAAACTGTTTTTT. The rearrangement joins TRBV7-9 to TRBJ1-4; D remains ambiguous. The CDR3 is 12 residues long. The germline CDR1 and CDR2 sequences are SEHNR and FQNEAQ (reference sequence). Trimming removed 5 bases at V and 8 bases at J, with 9 bases between.

This clonotype came up a few times. The V and J genes are TRBV27 and TRBJ1-5; TRBD1 is a possible D gene (5 bases). Per germline, CDR1 MNHEY and CDR2 SMNVEV (reference sequence). The V and J ends lost 0 bases and 5 bases respectively, with 26 bases between them. The CDR3 spans 20 residues. CDR3 protein: CASSLSGLGGGTLGYQPQHF. Written as DNA, the CDR3 is TGTGCCAGCAGTTTATCGGGTTTAGGAGGTGGGACCCTGGGTTATCAGCCCCAGCATTTT.

This clonotype came up many times. The chain employs TRBV12-3 or TRBV12-4 and TRBJ2-5; 9 bases match TRBD1. V dropped 2 bases and J dropped 4; count of bases not matched to a gene: 2. This CDR3 is built from 14 residues. The DNA for the CDR3 is TGTGCCAGCAGTTTAAGGACAGGGGCAGAGACCCAGTACTTC. Translating it yields CASSLRTGAETQYF.

This clonotype has a handful of counts. This chain links TRBV4-1 with TRBJ1-1; no definite D call. Trimming left V 3 bases short and J 2 bases short, with 10 bases between. This CDR3 region has 14 residues. Per germline, CDR1 MGHRA and CDR2 YSYEKL. The DNA for the CDR3 is TGCGCCAGCAGCCAGGCTGCTCGAAACACTGAAGCTTTCTTT. It translates to CASSQAARNTEAFF.

This clonotype was recorded a few times. The rearrangement links TRBV28 to TRBJ1-3; D unclear. This CDR3 is built from 14 residues. V was cut by 8 bases and J by 0 bases, with 11 bases left in between. Germline values: CDR1 MDHEN, CDR2 SYDVKM. CDR3 bases: TGTGCCAGCGGACGGAGCGGCTCTGGAAACACCATATATTTT. It specifies CASGRSGSGNTIYF.

This clonotype was counted only a few times. The chain uses TRBV4-1 and TRBJ2-7; the D is unclear. Germline CDR1 reads MGHRA; CDR2 reads YSYEKL. The length of the CDR3 is 15 residues. V shed 4 bases and J shed 6 bases, with 19 bases lying between them. CDR3 DNA: TGCGCCAGCAGCCTCGTAGGAACGGTTTTACGCGAGCAGTACTTC. This sequence encodes CASSLVGTVLREQYF.

The J gene is TRBJ2-3, the V gene TRBV6-1; 10 bases match TRBD2. The CDR3 spans 16 residues. Trimming at V came to 6 bases and at J to 0 bases, leaving 6 bases not matched to a gene. The V gene's germline CDR1 is MNHNS and CDR2 SASEGT. The CDR3 protein is CASRDSGGPSTDTQYF. CDR3 DNA: TGTGCCAGCAGGGATAGCGGGGGGCCTAGCACAGATACGCAGTATTTT.

This clonotype was recorded at least ten times. The J gene is TRBJ2-2, the V gene TRBV3-1; D unclear. The CDR3 has 15 residues. Looked up from germline, CDR1 is LGHDT and CDR2 is YNNKEL (reference sequence). Deletions cut 4 bases from V and 5 bases from J, with 14 bases between. The CDR3 region is CASSLPNAGTGELFF. The DNA of the CDR3 is TGTGCCAGCAGCCTGCCAAACGCCGGGACCGGGGAGCTGTTTTTT.

The chain joins TRBV6-1 to TRBJ2-5; 7 positions match TRBD2. Trimming at V came to 8 bases and at J to 2 bases, leaving 5 bases not matched to a gene. Germline-derived CDR1 and CDR2 are MNHNS and SASEGT. The CDR3 extends over 13 amino acids. Written as DNA, the CDR3 is TGTGCCAGCGGCGGGAGCAGACAAGAGACCCAGTACTTC. Its translation is CASGGSRQETQYF.